These 6 T cell receptor beta chains came from one sample sequenced in a study of T cells after yellow fever vaccination. TCRdb redid the calling of the 5' RACE reads with MiXCR, one entry per CDR3 protein. Of about 500,000 distinct CDR3 sequences listed, about a sixth were seen once; the top ten hold 15% to 20%. Sequenced material: PBMCs, taken 5 days after the first yellow fever vaccination. Receptors originate from a man aged 18 to 35 who received the YFV17D yellow fever vaccine.

The chain links TRBV7-3 to TRBJ1-2, with 7 bases aligning to TRBD1. The CDR3 has 15 residues. V lost 0 bases and J lost 7; bases outside the gene matches: 8. Germline V gives CDR1 SGHTA, CDR2 FQGTGA. The CDR3 is CASSLTPGQEAGYTF. CDR3 in DNA: TGTGCCAGCAGCTTAACCCCCGGACAGGAGGCTGGCTACACCTTC.

The chain is built from TRBV4-2 and TRBJ2-2; tentative D call: TRBD2 (6 bases). This CDR3 is built from 17 residues. V was cut by 3 bases and J by 0 bases, with 14 bases left in between. Germline V gene sequence: CDR1 LGHNA, CDR2 YNFKEQ. CDR3 region: CASSHPGWGANTGELFF. CDR3 nucleotides: TGTGCCAGCAGCCACCCCGGGTGGGGGGCGAACACCGGGGAGCTGTTTTTT.

The chain has TRBV7-2 and TRBJ1-2; D remains unclear. V was pared by 7 bases and J by 4 bases, with 13 bases between. There are 13 residues in the CDR3. CDR1 is SGHTA and CDR2 is FQGNSA in the germline V gene. CDR3 residues: CASTRSSGYGYTF. The CDR3 nucleotides are TGTGCCAGCACGAGGAGTTCGGGCTATGGCTACACCTTC.

The rearrangement uses TRBV7-9 and TRBJ2-3; D remains unclear. Germline V gene lookup returns CDR1 SEHNR and CDR2 FQNEAQ (reference sequence). CDR3 size: 13 residues. V was clipped by 6 bases and J by 1 base, with 8 bases between them. Here the CDR3 reads CASSKVRTDTQYF. The CDR3, as DNA: TGTGCCAGCAGTAAGGTTCGCACAGATACGCAGTATTTT.

This clonotype was recorded a few times. The rearrangement uses TRBV4-3 and TRBJ2-6, with TRBD2 matching 8 bases. J was trimmed by 0 bases and V by 0 bases; bases with no gene match: 4. Germline CDR1 and CDR2: LGHNA and YSLEER. The CDR3 length is 18 residues. CDR3 bases: TGCGCCAGCAGCCAAGAGCTAGCGGGTAGCTCTGGGGCCAACGTCCTGACTTTC. Residues: CASSQELAGSSGANVLTF.

In its sample, this clonotype was seen a few times. The chain uses TRBV7-3 and TRBJ2-1, with TRBD2 matching 8 bases. This CDR3 contains 15 residues. Trimming removed 3 bases from V and 8 bases from J; junction bases left unmatched: 9. Germline CDR1 SGHTA, CDR2 FQGTGA. This chain's CDR3 is CASSFGSGDVYEQFF. The CDR3 bases are TGTGCCAGCAGCTTCGGTAGCGGGGACGTATATGAGCAGTTCTTC.